The 32 T cell receptor beta chains below come from one sample, sequenced in a study of T-cell memory formation after mild COVID-19. TCRdb passed the 5' RACE reads through MiXCR, listing each CDR3 protein once. The repertoire includes roughly 280,000 distinct CDR3 sequences, roughly 8.2% of them detected once, and under 25% sits in the top ten. The sequenced sample consisted of PBMCs or a T cell subset sorted from them (not recorded which). The receptors here all came from a man aged 18-30 years who had mild COVID-19 (a few samples of this study predate the infection). Cell type and time point are not known.

This clonotype was seen a few times. The rearrangement uses TRBV20-1 and TRBJ2-1, with TRBD2 matching over 8 bases. Trimming at V came to 5 bases and at J to 9 bases, leaving 9 bases not matched to a gene. The CDR3 length is 13 residues. Germline V lookup: CDR1 DFQATT, CDR2 SNEGSKA (reference sequence). The CDR3 nucleotides read TGCAGTGCTTCACTGACTAGCGACGGTGAGCAGTTCTTC. Protein product: CSASLTSDGEQFF.

This clonotype was found many times. The chain carries TRBV7-8 and TRBJ2-2, with D possibly being TRBD2 (5 bases). This CDR3 contains 15 residues. Germline V gives CDR1 SGHVS, CDR2 FQNEAQ. V lost 3 bases and J lost 1, with 9 bases in between. The CDR3 loop is CASSFLEGNTGELFF. In DNA form, the CDR3 reads TGTGCCAGCAGCTTCCTAGAGGGGAACACCGGGGAGCTGTTTTTT.

This clonotype was seen only a few times. This chain connects TRBV7-8 to TRBJ1-4; D unresolved. Between the trimmed V and J ends, which lost 4 bases and 7 bases, there was a span of 13 bases. Per germline, CDR1 SGHVS and CDR2 FQNEAQ. There are 14 residues in the CDR3. CDR3 DNA sequence: TGTGCCAGCAGCTACACATCTGTTGGTGAAAAACTGTTTTTT. Amino acids: CASSYTSVGEKLFF. Together with reference TRBV7-8 and TRBJ1-4, the CDR3 gives the full variable domain: GAGVSQSPRYKVAKRGQDVALRCDPISGHVSLFWYQQALGQGPEFLTYFQNEAQLDKSGLPSDRFFAERPEGSVSTLKIQRTQQEDSAVYLCASSYTSVGEKLFFGSGTQLSVL.

This clonotype has a handful of counts. V is TRBV4-1 and J is TRBJ1-3; D gene unclear. This CDR3 comprises 15 residues. The germline V gene has CDR1 MGHRA and CDR2 YSYEKL. Trimming took 5 bases from V and 2 from J, leaving 13 bases between them. This CDR3 is CASSFRVLTGNTIYF. The CDR3 nucleotides are TGCGCCAGCAGCTTTCGGGTGCTAACTGGAAACACCATATATTTT.

Ten or more counts support this clonotype. The rearrangement links TRBV7-2 to TRBJ2-1; D is possibly TRBD2 (5 bases). Germline loops: CDR1 SGHTA, CDR2 FQGNSA. V was clipped by 5 bases and J by 6 bases, with 11 bases between them. This CDR3 region has 13 residues. CDR3 coding DNA: TGTGCCAGCAGCCTAGGCACTAGCAATGAGCAGTTCTTC. Translated: CASSLGTSNEQFF.

The chain couples TRBV7-3 to TRBJ2-1; D not resolved. The germline V and J ends were trimmed by 8 bases and 0 bases, with 17 bases remaining between them. The germline CDR1 and CDR2 sequences are SGHTA and FQGTGA. The CDR3 runs to 16 residues. The CDR3 DNA reads TGTGCCAGCGGTTTGGGTGGCCTTCGCTCCTACAATGAGCAGTTCTTC. Protein product: CASGLGGLRSYNEQFF.

The gene calls are TRBV27 and TRBJ2-1, with a weak D call TRBD2 (6 bases). The V end lost 3 bases, the J end lost 4 bases, and 16 bases lay between the germline ends. The CDR3 loop spans 16 amino acids. Germline V gene lookup returns CDR1 MNHEY and CDR2 SMNVEV (reference sequence). The CDR3 DNA sequence: TGTGCCAGCAGTTTCCTCGGGACTGACGGATACAATGAGCAGTTCTTC. This gives the protein CASSFLGTDGYNEQFF.

The chain carries TRBV6-2 or TRBV6-3 and TRBJ2-4; D unresolved. The CDR3 totals 15 residues. Trimming removed 6 bases from V and 0 bases from J, with 12 bases in between. Germline V CDR1 and CDR2: MNHEY, SVGEGT. The chain's CDR3 is CASSSLTRAKNIQYF. In DNA, the CDR3 is TGTGCCAGCAGCTCCCTGACAAGAGCCAAAAACATTCAGTACTTC.

This clonotype was picked up many times. V usage is TRBV5-1 and J usage is TRBJ2-2; D may be TRBD2 (5 bases). The CDR3 loop spans 16 amino acids. V lost 0 bases and J 4 bases, leaving 13 bases between the germline ends. Germline loops: CDR1 SGHRS, CDR2 YFSETQ. In nucleotides, the CDR3 is TGCGCCAGCAGCTTGGCGGTGGATGGACTCACCGGGGAGCTGTTTTTT. Translating it yields CASSLAVDGLTGELFF.

This clonotype occurred a few times. V gene TRBV4-1 combines with J gene TRBJ1-1; 7 positions agree with TRBD1. CDR3 length: 15 amino acids. V was clipped by 3 bases and J by 0 bases; unmatched bases: 4. The germline V gene has CDR1 MGHRA and CDR2 YSYEKL. This CDR3 is CASSHYRGLNTEAFF. CDR3 nucleotides: TGCGCCAGCAGCCACTACAGGGGACTGAACACTGAAGCTTTCTTT.

This clonotype was seen at least ten times. The chain has TRBV14 and TRBJ1-1; D gene ambiguous. CDR3 length: 13 residues. The V and J ends lost 4 bases and 3 bases respectively, with 9 bases between them. The germline V gene has CDR1 SGHDN and CDR2 FVKESK. CDR3 bases: TGTGCCAGCAGCCGGTTCACATACACTGAAGCTTTCTTT. Translated: CASSRFTYTEAFF.

This clonotype was observed a few times. V is TRBV6-1 and J is TRBJ1-5; no firm D call. This CDR3 is 15 amino acids long. Germline CDR1 is MNHNS and CDR2 is SASEGT. V dropped 4 bases and J dropped 0 bases, with 10 bases sitting between them. The CDR3 nucleotides are TGTGCCAGCAGTGTGAAGAGGGATAGCAATCAGCCCCAGCATTTT. Protein product: CASSVKRDSNQPQHF.

This clonotype was seen a few times. The chain joins TRBV10-3 to TRBJ2-7, with 12 bases aligning to TRBD2. The CDR3 runs 15 residues. Trimming cost V 2 bases and J 4 bases; bases outside gene matches: 3. The germline V gene has CDR1 ENHRY and CDR2 SYGVKD. CDR3 coding DNA: TGTGCCATCAGTGAGGGGCTAGCGGGGGGGTACGAGCAGTACTTC. It translates to CAISEGLAGGYEQYF.

The V gene is TRBV4-3, the J gene TRBJ2-1; D not certain. CDR1 is LGHNA and CDR2 is YSLEER in the germline V gene. Between the trimmed V and J ends, which lost 1 base and 4 bases, there was a span of 11 bases. The CDR3 is 15 amino acids. In DNA, the CDR3 is TGCGCCAGCAGCCAAGGGCAGGACCTTTACAATGAGCAGTTCTTC. Its protein is CASSQGQDLYNEQFF.

This clonotype was recorded a few times. The CDR3: CASHGTDSGNTIYF. The DNA of the CDR3 is TGTGCCAGCCACGGGACGGACTCTGGAAACACCATATATTTT. This chain joins TRBV28 and TRBJ1-3; tentative D call: TRBD1 (5 bases). Germline V gene data show CDR1 as MDHEN and CDR2 as SYDVKM. Between the trimmed V and J ends, which lost 8 bases and 0 bases, there was a span of 11 bases. CDR3 length equals 14 residues.

At least ten counts were recorded for this clonotype. The chain employs TRBV5-1 and TRBJ2-3; 9 bases line up with TRBD1. Germline values: CDR1 SGHRS, CDR2 YFSETQ. The CDR3 extends over 14 amino acids. The ends lost 9 bases at V and 3 bases at J; junction bases unmatched: 8. Here the CDR3 DNA reads TGCGCCACCACCCCGGGACAGGGTACAGATACGCAGTATTTT. Translating gives CATTPGQGTDTQYF.

This chain joins TRBV12-3 or TRBV12-4 and TRBJ2-2; D may match TRBD1 or TRBD2 (6 bases each). V was pared by 6 bases and J by 7 bases, with 15 bases between. The CDR3 is 14 amino acids. CDR3: CASSRRGYGGELFF. Here the CDR3 DNA reads TGTGCCAGCAGCCGGAGGGGGTACGGCGGGGAGCTGTTTTTT.

The chain combines TRBV5-1 with TRBJ2-5, with TRBD2 as a possible D gene (6 bases). V shed 4 bases and J shed 1 base, with 11 bases lying between them. Germline lookup yields CDR1 SGHRS and CDR2 YFSETQ. The CDR3 is 14 amino acids. The CDR3 DNA is TGCGCCAGCAGCCCGGACTATTCCCAAGAGACCCAGTACTTC. Its translation is CASSPDYSQETQYF.

This sequence joins TRBV27 and TRBJ2-2, with D possibly being TRBD2 (6 bases). Per the germline V gene, CDR1 is MNHEY and CDR2 is SMNVEV (reference sequence). The CDR3 contains 14 residues. V lost 6 bases to trimming and J lost 4 bases, with 12 bases between them. The DNA of the CDR3 is TGTGCCAGCAGACGTCTGGGGGGCACCGGGGAGCTGTTTTTT. Translation: CASRRLGGTGELFF.

V gene TRBV6-5 combines with J gene TRBJ2-2; no clear D gene. The CDR3 consists of 14 residues. The V gene lost 4 bases and the J gene lost 6 bases, with 12 bases spanning the gap. From germline, CDR1 is MNHEY and CDR2 SVGAGI. The CDR3 region is CASSSLLGPGELFF. CDR3 in DNA: TGTGCCAGCAGTTCCTTATTAGGCCCCGGGGAGCTGTTTTTT.

The chain couples TRBV11-1 to TRBJ2-1; possibly TRBD1 for D (6 bases). Germline CDR1 and CDR2: SGHAT and FQDESV (reference sequence). The CDR3 consists of 13 residues. Deletions cut 8 bases from V and 3 bases from J, with 11 bases between. In DNA form, the CDR3 reads TGTGCCAGCGAGACAGGCGGCTACAATGAGCAGTTCTTC. It yields the protein CASETGGYNEQFF.

This clonotype turned up a few times. This sequence joins TRBV5-1 and TRBJ2-1; no firm D call. The V end lost 0 bases, the J end lost 1 base, and 11 bases lay between the germline ends. This CDR3 has 16 amino acids. Germline-derived CDR1 and CDR2 are SGHRS and YFSETQ. CDR3 nucleotide sequence: TGCGCCAGCAGCTTGGCCAACTCCGGGTCCTACAATGAGCAGTTCTTC. Translating it yields CASSLANSGSYNEQFF.

The chain joins TRBV6-6 to TRBJ1-1; weak D call: TRBD1 (6 bases). There are 15 residues in the CDR3. Germline V gene data show CDR1 as MNHNY and CDR2 as SVGAGI (reference sequence). V was cut by 2 bases and J by 1 base, with 11 bases left in between. The CDR3 spells CASSYSPGANTEAFF. The CDR3 DNA reads TGTGCCAGCAGTTACAGCCCGGGGGCGAACACTGAAGCTTTCTTT.

The chain couples TRBV4-1 to TRBJ2-7; D assignment may be TRBD1 or TRBD2 (6 bases each). The germline gives CDR1 MGHRA, CDR2 YSYEKL. Trimming took off 1 base at V and 4 bases at J, with 14 bases between the two ends. The CDR3 spans 15 residues. The CDR3: CASSQVHGGKYEQYV. In nucleotides, the CDR3 is TGCGCCAGCAGCCAAGTACACGGGGGCAAGTACGAGCAGTACGTC.

In its sample, this clonotype is medium-sized. The J gene is TRBJ1-3, the V gene TRBV10-3; D unresolved. Trimming took off 7 bases at V and 2 bases at J, with 12 bases between the two ends. CDR3 size: 14 residues. Germline V lookup: CDR1 ENHRY, CDR2 SYGVKD. The CDR3, as DNA: TGTGCCATCATGAGGGATACGACTGGAAACACCATATATTTT. Translation: CAIMRDTTGNTIYF.

This clonotype was observed at least ten times. V and J are TRBV7-2 and TRBJ2-3; no reliable D call. The CDR3 is 13 amino acids. Germline values: CDR1 SGHTA, CDR2 FQGNSA. Trimming shortened V by 3 bases and J by 4 bases, and 8 bases separated the two germline ends. The CDR3: CASSFRFPDTQYF. CDR3 nucleotides: TGTGCCAGCAGCTTCAGGTTCCCAGATACGCAGTATTTT.

V and J are TRBV9 and TRBJ2-3; D is unclear. Per the germline V gene, CDR1 is SGDLS and CDR2 is YYNGEE. Trimming took off 1 base at V and 1 base at J, with 10 bases between the two ends. This CDR3 is built from 15 residues. For the CDR3, the DNA is TGTGCCAGCAGCGTATCTCCTCAACGCACAGATACGCAGTATTTT. It yields the protein CASSVSPQRTDTQYF.

This clonotype was seen only a few times. J is TRBJ2-7 and V is TRBV6-2 or TRBV6-3; no clear D gene. The germline V and J ends were trimmed by 6 bases and 4 bases, with 7 bases remaining between them. The CDR3 is 11 amino acids. CDR1 MNHEY and CDR2 SVGEGT come from the germline V gene. The CDR3 bases are TGTGCCAGCAGCCGGTATTACGAGCAGTACTTC. It is translated as CASSRYYEQYF.

This clonotype was detected a few times. The chain uses TRBV5-1 and TRBJ2-3; no reliable D call. CDR3 length: 16 amino acids. The germline gives CDR1 SGHRS, CDR2 YFSETQ. The V end was cut by 0 bases, the J end by 2 bases, with 13 bases between. The CDR3 reads CASSLGSWRTTDTQYF. Here the CDR3 DNA reads TGCGCCAGCAGCTTGGGCTCCTGGCGGACCACAGATACGCAGTATTTT.

The J gene is TRBJ2-5, the V gene TRBV7-6; D unclear. Germline V gives CDR1 SGHVS, CDR2 FNYEAQ. The CDR3 spans 11 residues. V was trimmed by 5 bases and J by 9 bases, leaving 10 bases between them. CDR3 sequence (DNA): TGTGCCAGCAGCCCGCCTGGGGCCCAGTACTTC. Translation: CASSPPGAQYF.

The chain couples TRBV7-2 to TRBJ2-5; 10 bases fit TRBD2. Germline trimming cut 4 bases from V and 5 bases from J; bases unmatched to any gene: 16. CDR3 size: 18 residues. Per the germline V gene, CDR1 is SGHTA and CDR2 is FQGNSA. The CDR3 loop reads CASSYIKGLAGVLETQYF. The CDR3 bases are TGTGCCAGCAGCTACATCAAAGGGCTAGCGGGGGTTTTGGAGACCCAGTACTTC.

This clonotype was counted ten times or more. The V and J genes are TRBV4-2 and TRBJ2-1; 10 bases are shared with TRBD2. This CDR3 has 17 amino acids. From germline, CDR1 is LGHNA and CDR2 YNFKEQ. With V trimmed by 2 bases and J by 4 bases, 8 bases remained unmatched. CDR3: CASSQNLPSGGYNEQFF. The CDR3 coding sequence is TGTGCCAGCAGCCAAAACTTACCTAGCGGGGGATACAATGAGCAGTTCTTC.